The 12 T cell receptor beta chains below were found in one sample sequenced in a study of blood T cell repertoires in COVID-19. TCRdb's copy holds only in-frame clones and misses some; the assay was immunoSEQ multiplex PCR. The sample has roughly 440,000 clones; roughly 88% are singletons. Specimen: peripheral blood. The receptors were gathered from a woman aged 50 to 65 with COVID-19, enrolled during active disease.

This chain connects TRBV7-9 to TRBJ2-1; 8 bases align to TRBD2. Germline V gene lookup returns CDR1 SEHNR and CDR2 FQNEAQ (reference sequence). The CDR3 contains 16 residues. The ends lost 5 bases at V and 9 bases at J; junction bases unmatched: 15. DNA of the CDR3: TGTGCCAGCAGCCCTCGCTACGATCCGCTAGCGGGTGAGCAGTTCTTC. Residues: CASSPRYDPLAGEQFF. Full variable domain (outside the CDR3, taken from reference TRBV7-9 and TRBJ2-1): DTGVSQNPRHKITKRGQNVTFRCDPISEHNRLYWYRQTLGQGPEFLTYFQNEAQLEKSRLLSDRFSAERPKGSFSTLEIQRTEQGDSAMYLCASSPRYDPLAGEQFFGPGTRLTVL.

The chain joins TRBV18 to TRBJ2-1, with TRBD2 as a possible D gene (6 bases). Trimming cost V 1 base and J 2 bases, with 9 bases left between them. The CDR3 totals 15 residues. The germline CDR1 and CDR2 sequences are KGHSH and LQKENI. The CDR3 DNA sequence: TGTGCCAGCTCACCACTAGGAGGGACCTACAATGAGCAGTTCTTC. Translated, it gives CASSPLGGTYNEQFF.

In regard to this clone: One end of the junction does not line up with germline, which may come from a read error. V usage is TRBV11-1 and J usage is TRBJ2-6, with 7 bases fitting TRBD1. Germline assignment: CDR1 SGHAT and CDR2 FQDESV (reference sequence). This CDR3 contains 15 residues. This CDR3 reads CASSRGQSGSNVLTF. The CDR3 nucleotides are TGTGCCAGCAGTCGGGGACAGTCTGGGTCCAACGTCCTGACTTTC.

J is TRBJ1-4 and V is TRBV9; 7 nucleotides agree with TRBD1. Trimming removed 3 bases from V and 3 bases from J; junction bases left unmatched: 2. This CDR3 has 14 residues. Germline CDR1 is SGDLS and CDR2 is YYNGEE. In nucleotides, the CDR3 is TGTGCCAGCAGCGGGGGACAGCCTAATGAAAAACTGTTTTTT. Protein sequence: CASSGGQPNEKLFF.

CDR3 amino acids: CAWTPWLGDNEQFF. Written as DNA, the CDR3 is TGTGCCTGGACCCCTTGGTTAGGGGACAATGAGCAGTTCTTC. The chain couples TRBV30 to TRBJ2-1; D is perhaps TRBD1 (5 bases). Germline V CDR1 and CDR2: GTSNPN, SVGIG (reference sequence). CDR3 length: 14 residues. With 4 bases removed from V and 5 bases from J, the gap between germline ends came to 15 bases.

The rearrangement uses TRBV4-1 and TRBJ1-3; 9 positions match TRBD1. CDR1 is MGHRA and CDR2 is YSYEKL in the germline V gene. CDR3 length: 14 residues. Trimming took 4 bases from V and 4 from J; bases not matched to a gene: 2. CDR3 residues: CASSLGTGGNTIYF. The CDR3 bases are TGCGCCAGCAGCCTCGGGACAGGGGGAAACACCATATATTTT.

This sequence joins TRBV6-1 and TRBJ2-5, with D maybe TRBD1 (6 bases). Trimming stripped 3 bases from V and 2 bases from J, with 7 bases between. The CDR3 sequence is 13 residues long. Per the germline V gene, CDR1 is MNHNS and CDR2 is SASEGT. The CDR3 here is CASSEGAQETQYF. The CDR3 nucleotides are TGTGCCAGCAGTGAGGGGGCTCAAGAGACCCAGTACTTC.

The rearrangement uses TRBV6-5 and TRBJ2-1; D remains unclear. CDR3 length: 13 residues. Looked up from germline, CDR1 is MNHEY and CDR2 is SVGAGI. V was clipped by 7 bases and J by 2 bases, with 9 bases between them. The CDR3 is CASTSRAYNEQFF. DNA for the CDR3: TGTGCCAGCACCAGCCGGGCCTACAATGAGCAGTTCTTC.

This clone was detected only once. This sequence joins TRBV2 and TRBJ1-5, with 10 bases aligning to TRBD1. Germline values: CDR1 SNHLY, CDR2 FYNNEI. The junction had 5 bases not matched to a gene; V was cut back by 8 bases and J by 1 base. The CDR3 is 15 residues long. Written as DNA, the CDR3 is TGTGCCAGCTCCAGGACAGGGGGGAGCAATCAGCCCCAGCATTTT. Translation: CASSRTGGSNQPQHF.

The V gene is TRBV27, the J gene TRBJ1-2, with TRBD1 as a possible D gene (6 bases). CDR3 length: 14 residues. V was cut by 7 bases and J by 4 bases, with 16 bases left in between. Germline V CDR1 and CDR2: MNHEY, SMNVEV (reference sequence). The CDR3 DNA is TGTGCCAGCACCCCAAGGGCAGGGGTCTATGGCTACACCTTC. Its translation: CASTPRAGVYGYTF.

The chain carries TRBV24-1 and TRBJ2-1; no firm D call. Looked up from germline, CDR1 is KGHDR and CDR2 is SFDVKD. This CDR3 is built from 12 residues. V lost 2 bases, J lost 10 bases, and 8 bases lay in between. This chain's CDR3 is CATSDSGREQFF. CDR3 coding DNA: TGTGCCACCAGTGATTCGGGTCGAGAGCAGTTCTTC.

The chain uses TRBV3-1 (or the pseudogene TRBV3-2) and TRBJ2-2, with 9 bases identical to TRBD1. The V gene end was trimmed by 6 bases and the J gene end by 1 base; junction bases not matched to a gene: 3. CDR3 length: 15 residues. CDR1 is LGHDT, CDR2 YNNKEL, per germline (reference sequence). In DNA, the CDR3 is TGTGCCAGCAGACAGGGGGCACGGAACACCGGGGAGCTGTTTTTT. Its translation is CASRQGARNTGELFF.